This TCR beta chain was obtained from a study of T cell responses to AZD1222 COVID-19 vaccine. Study-level points and caveats: Spike-specific TCR breadth and depth grew following two AZD1222 doses. The donor cohort was predominantly white British with a female majority, and clonal diversity may have been underestimated.

Sequenced by immunoSEQ multiplex PCR; TCRdb stores in-frame clones only, minus some. The table shows 200,000 to 250,000 clones, with 93% occurring only once. The CDR3 spans 16 residues. Germline V CDR1 and CDR2: ENHRY, SYGVKD. Trimming stripped 2 bases from V and 1 base from J, with 14 bases between. Remarks on this clone: Its cognate antigen is unknown.

This specimen consisted of peripheral blood, obtained on day 0 of MenACWY control vaccination. This TCR was recovered from an adult in good health. The chain recombines TRBV10-3 with TRBJ1-1, with D tentatively TRBD1 (6 bases). Written as DNA, the CDR3 is TGTGCCATCAGTGAGCCAGGGAGGGGGAAGAACACTGAAGCTTTCTTT. It yields the protein CAISEPGRGKNTEAFF.